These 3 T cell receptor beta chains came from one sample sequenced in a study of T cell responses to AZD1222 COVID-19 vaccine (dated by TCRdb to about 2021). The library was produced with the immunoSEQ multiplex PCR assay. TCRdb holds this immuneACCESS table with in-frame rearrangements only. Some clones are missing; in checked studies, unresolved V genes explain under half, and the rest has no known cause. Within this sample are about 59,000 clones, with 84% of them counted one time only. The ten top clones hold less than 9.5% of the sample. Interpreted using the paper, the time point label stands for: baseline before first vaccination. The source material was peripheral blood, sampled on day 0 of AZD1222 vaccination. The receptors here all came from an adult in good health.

This CDR3 reads CASSRQGGRPGEKLFF. The DNA of the CDR3 is TGTGCCAGCAGCCGTCAGGGGGGGAGGCCGGGTGAAAAACTGTTTTTT. The V gene is TRBV2, the J gene TRBJ1-4; the match to TRBD1 covers 7 bases. This CDR3 comprises 16 residues. V shed 6 bases, J shed 7 bases, and the junction held 14 bases outside the gene matches. Per the germline V gene, CDR1 is SNHLY and CDR2 is FYNNEI.

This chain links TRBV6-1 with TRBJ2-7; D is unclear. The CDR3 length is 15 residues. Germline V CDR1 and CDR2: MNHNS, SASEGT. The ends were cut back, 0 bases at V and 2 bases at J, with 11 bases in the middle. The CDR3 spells CASSEAHRSPYEQYF. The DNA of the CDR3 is TGTGCCAGCAGTGAAGCTCACCGTAGTCCCTACGAGCAGTACTTC.

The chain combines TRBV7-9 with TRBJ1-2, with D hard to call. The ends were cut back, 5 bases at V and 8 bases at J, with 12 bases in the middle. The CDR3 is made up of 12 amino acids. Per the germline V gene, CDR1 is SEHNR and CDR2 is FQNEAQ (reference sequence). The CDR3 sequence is CASSPQNEGYTF. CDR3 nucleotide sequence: TGTGCCAGCAGCCCCCAGAACGAGGGCTACACCTTC.